The present T cell receptor (beta chain) was sequenced within a study of blood T cell repertoires in COVID-19. With 1 base removed from V and 4 bases from J, the gap between germline ends came to 8 bases. From germline, CDR1 is LGHNA and CDR2 YNFKEQ. CDR3 size: 13 residues. Repertoires were generated with immunoSEQ multiplex PCR, while TCRdb's copy carries only in-frame clones and drops some. This sample has about 120,000 clones, with 70% to 90% found just once. The source is an elderly woman with acute or convalescent COVID-19. The sequencing sample was made of peripheral blood. The gene calls are TRBV4-2 and TRBJ2-7, with no clear D. CDR3 sequence (DNA): TGTGCCAGCAGCCAAGGGGTCGGGTACGAGCAGTACTTC. Its protein is CASSQGVGYEQYF.